This entry lists 15 T cell receptor beta chains sequenced from one sample in a study of radiotherapy plus CTLA-4 blockade in lung cancer. The method was immunoSEQ multiplex PCR; TCRdb's version includes in-frame clones alone and lacks a portion of them. The sample includes roughly 32,000 clones, approximately 75% seen only once; the top ten take approximately 25%. Specimen: peripheral blood, collected from a patient treated with radiotherapy plus ipilimumab. The origin of the receptors is a human donor with non-small cell lung cancer that progressed on radiotherapy plus ipilimumab.

Turning to this clone: No conserved phenylalanine or tryptophan is present at the end of the CDR3, so a read error is the likely explanation. It is unclear where the CDR3 begins or ends on the DNA, so no DNA is shown, and the CDR3 is as TCRdb lists it. The chain is built from TRBV9 and TRBJ1-1; the DNA was not used to check the table's D call, TRBD1. From germline, CDR1 is SGDLS and CDR2 YYNGEE. Ends included, the CDR3 has 12 residues. The CDR3 is CASSVGSDSNRS.

V gene TRBV14 combines with J gene TRBJ2-7; possibly TRBD1 for D (6 bases). CDR3 length equals 13 residues. CDR1 and CDR2 (germline): SGHDN, FVKESK. Between the trimmed V and J ends, which lost 0 bases and 6 bases, there was a span of 9 bases. CDR3 sequence (DNA): TGTGCCAGCAGCCAAGAACAGGGTGCCGAGCAGTACTTC. This translates into CASSQEQGAEQYF.

A single count supports this clone. This chain's CDR3 is CASSSGEGANTGELFF. The CDR3, as DNA: TGTGCCAGCAGCTCAGGAGAGGGGGCGAACACCGGGGAGCTGTTTTTT. This chain connects TRBV11-3 to TRBJ2-2; TRBD1 might be the D (6 bases). This CDR3 has 16 amino acids. Per the germline V gene, CDR1 is SGHNT and CDR2 is YENEEA. The germline V and J ends were trimmed by 4 bases and 0 bases, with 12 bases remaining between them.

The chain has TRBV2 and TRBJ2-2; 7 nucleotides align to TRBD1. Germline assignment: CDR1 SNHLY and CDR2 FYNNEI. The CDR3 runs 14 residues. The V segment lost 6 bases and the J segment 1 base; nucleotides outside the gene matches: 2. CDR3 region: CASRGGENTGELFF. CDR3 in DNA: TGTGCCAGCAGAGGGGGCGAGAACACCGGGGAGCTGTTTTTT. Complete variable domain (other parts from reference TRBV2 and TRBJ2-2): EPEVTQTPSHQVTQMGQEVILRCVPISNHLYFYWYRQILGQKVEFLVSFYNNEISEKSEIFDDQFSVERPDGSNFTLKIRSTKLEDSAMYFCASRGGENTGELFFGEGSRLTVL.

The chain carries TRBV2 and TRBJ1-5; possibly TRBD1 for D (5 bases). The CDR3 has 16 amino acids. From germline, CDR1 is SNHLY and CDR2 FYNNEI. V dropped 3 bases and J dropped 1 base, with 13 bases sitting between them. The CDR3 spells CASSDGGWGSNQPQHF. The CDR3 bases are TGTGCCAGCAGTGACGGAGGGTGGGGCAGCAATCAGCCCCAGCATTTT.

The rearrangement joins TRBV7-3 to TRBJ1-1; possibly TRBD1 for D (5 bases). The CDR3 has 13 amino acids. The germline gives CDR1 SGHTA, CDR2 FQGTGA. Trimming pared 4 bases from V and 6 bases from J, leaving 12 bases between. In DNA form, the CDR3 reads TGTGCCAGCAGCTCGGACAATGCGGCTGAAGCTTTCTTT. Translating it yields CASSSDNAAEAFF. The full variable domain, with the rest looked up from reference TRBV7-3 and TRBJ1-1, is GAGVSQTPSNKVTEKGKYVELRCDPISGHTALYWYRQSLGQGPEFLIYFQGTGAADDSGLPNDRFFAVRPEGSVSTLKIQRTERGDSAVYLCASSSDNAAEAFFGQGTRLTVV.

The chain carries TRBV19 and TRBJ1-2, with 8 bases aligning to TRBD1. Germline CDR1 is LNHDA and CDR2 is SQIVND (reference sequence). This CDR3 has 14 residues. Trimming removed 7 bases from V and 0 bases from J; junction bases left unmatched: 4. Here the CDR3 DNA reads TGTGCCAGTAAACAGGGGGATGCTAACTATGGCTACACCTTC. This codes for CASKQGDANYGYTF.

The V and J genes are TRBV7-2 and TRBJ1-5, with 7 bases fitting TRBD1. Per the germline V gene, CDR1 is SGHTA and CDR2 is FQGNSA. J was trimmed by 7 bases and V by 4 bases; bases with no gene match: 7. The CDR3 spans 14 residues. The CDR3 here is CASSSETGPQPQHF. The CDR3 nucleotides are TGTGCCAGCAGCTCAGAGACAGGGCCCCAGCCCCAGCATTTT.

The rearrangement uses TRBV6-1 and TRBJ2-7; 7 bases align to TRBD1. V was pared by 4 bases and J by 3 bases, with 9 bases of the junction left unmatched. CDR3 length: 15 residues. In germline, CDR1 is MNHNS, CDR2 SASEGT. The CDR3 DNA is TGTGCCAGCAGTGCCTGGGTCTCAGGGGGCTACGAGCAGTACTTC. Translation: CASSAWVSGGYEQYF.

This rearrangement joins TRBV2 to TRBJ1-2, with 7 bases fitting TRBD1. The germline CDR1 and CDR2 sequences are SNHLY and FYNNEI. J lost 3 bases, V lost 3 bases, and 7 bases had no gene match. The CDR3 spans 15 residues. The chain's CDR3 is CASSDGVRGDYGYTF. Here the CDR3 DNA reads TGTGCCAGCAGTGATGGGGTCAGGGGGGACTATGGCTACACCTTC.

This chain uses TRBV7-9 with TRBJ1-6; tentative D call: TRBD1 (6 bases). With 4 bases removed from V and 10 bases from J, the gap between germline ends came to 20 bases. Germline V gives CDR1 SEHNR, CDR2 FQNEAQ (reference sequence). This CDR3 comprises 16 residues. As DNA, the CDR3 is TGTGCCAGCAGCTCCCGGGACACCGAAAGAATATCACCCCTCCACTTT. Protein sequence: CASSSRDTERISPLHF. Variable domain in full (rest from reference TRBV7-9 and TRBJ1-6): DTGVSQNPRHKITKRGQNVTFRCDPISEHNRLYWYRQTLGQGPEFLTYFQNEAQLEKSRLLSDRFSAERPKGSFSTLEIQRTEQGDSAMYLCASSSRDTERISPLHFGNGTRLTVT.

The chain recombines TRBV19 with TRBJ2-2, with 7 bases lining up with TRBD1. V lost 7 bases to trimming and J lost 0 bases; unmatched junction nucleotides: 5. CDR3 length: 15 residues. Looked up from germline, CDR1 is LNHDA and CDR2 is SQIVND (reference sequence). The CDR3 loop is CASKPGQTNTGELFF. In DNA, the CDR3 is TGTGCCAGTAAGCCGGGACAGACGAACACCGGGGAGCTGTTTTTT.

This chain links TRBV27 with TRBJ2-1; 7 positions match TRBD2. V trimming: 6 bases; J trimming: 0 bases; junction bases outside the gene matches: 5. CDR3 length: 15 amino acids. Germline V gene lookup returns CDR1 MNHEY and CDR2 SMNVEV (reference sequence). CDR3 in amino acids: CASSWGGGSYNEQFF. In DNA form, the CDR3 reads TGTGCCAGCAGCTGGGGCGGGGGCTCCTACAATGAGCAGTTCTTC.

V usage is TRBV2 and J usage is TRBJ2-5; D not certain. The end of the DNA fits TRBJ2-7 better, so the J call may be wrong. The CDR3 length is 11 residues. Germline CDR1 and CDR2: SNHLY and FYNNEI. The CDR3 bases are TGTGCCAGCAGTCCCAACTACGAGCAGTACTTC. Translating it yields CASSPNYEQYF.

The rearrangement joins TRBV9 to TRBJ2-3; TRBD2 matches at 8 bases. Trimming cost V 4 bases and J 2 bases; bases outside gene matches: 9. This CDR3 comprises 16 residues. CDR1 and CDR2 (germline): SGDLS, YYNGEE. CDR3 in amino acids: CASSLGVAGITDTQYF. For the CDR3, the DNA is TGTGCCAGCAGCCTGGGGGTAGCGGGGATCACAGATACGCAGTATTTT.